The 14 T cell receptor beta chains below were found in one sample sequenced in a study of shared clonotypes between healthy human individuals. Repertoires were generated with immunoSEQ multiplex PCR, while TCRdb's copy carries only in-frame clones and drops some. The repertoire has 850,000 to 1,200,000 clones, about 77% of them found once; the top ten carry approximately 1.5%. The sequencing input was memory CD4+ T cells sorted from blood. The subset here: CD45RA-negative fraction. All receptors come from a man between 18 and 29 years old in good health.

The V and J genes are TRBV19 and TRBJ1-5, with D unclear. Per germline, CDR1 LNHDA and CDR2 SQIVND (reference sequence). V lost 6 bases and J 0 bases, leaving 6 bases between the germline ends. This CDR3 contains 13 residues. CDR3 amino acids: CASSGHSNQPQHF. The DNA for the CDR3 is TGTGCCAGTAGCGGCCATAGCAATCAGCCCCAGCATTTT.

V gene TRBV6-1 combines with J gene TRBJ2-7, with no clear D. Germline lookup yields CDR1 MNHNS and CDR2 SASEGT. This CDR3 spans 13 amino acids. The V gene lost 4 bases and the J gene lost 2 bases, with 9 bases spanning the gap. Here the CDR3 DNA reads TGTGCCAGCAGTGTGGGCCTTCCCTACGAGCAGTACTTC. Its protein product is CASSVGLPYEQYF.

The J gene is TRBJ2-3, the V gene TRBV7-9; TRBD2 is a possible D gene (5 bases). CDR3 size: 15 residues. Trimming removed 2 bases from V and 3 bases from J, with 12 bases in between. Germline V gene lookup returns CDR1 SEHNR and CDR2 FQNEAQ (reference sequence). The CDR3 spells CASSLIGGLTDTQYF. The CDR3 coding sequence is TGTGCCAGCAGCTTAATCGGCGGGCTAACAGATACGCAGTATTTT.

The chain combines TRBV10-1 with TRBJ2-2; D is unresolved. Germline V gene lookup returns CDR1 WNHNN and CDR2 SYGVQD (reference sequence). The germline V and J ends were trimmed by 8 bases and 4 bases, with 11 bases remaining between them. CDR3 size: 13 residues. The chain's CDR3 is CASRPEFTGELFF. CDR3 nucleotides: TGCGCCAGCCGCCCAGAGTTCACCGGGGAGCTGTTTTTT.

CDR3 bases: TGTGCCAGCAGTTTCCCCAGTTCACCCCTCCACTTT. This gives the protein CASSFPSSPLHF. V and J are TRBV27 and TRBJ1-6; D gene unclear. Germline CDR1 reads MNHEY; CDR2 reads SMNVEV (reference sequence). V lost 3 bases, J lost 9 bases, and 6 bases lay in between. The CDR3 consists of 12 residues.

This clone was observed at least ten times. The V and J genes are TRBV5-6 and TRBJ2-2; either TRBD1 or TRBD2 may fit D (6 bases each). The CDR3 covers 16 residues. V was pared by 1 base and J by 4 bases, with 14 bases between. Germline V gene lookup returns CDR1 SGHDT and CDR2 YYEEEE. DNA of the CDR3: TGTGCCAGCAGCTTGTACTGGGGGGCCAGCACCGGGGAGCTGTTTTTT. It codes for CASSLYWGASTGELFF.

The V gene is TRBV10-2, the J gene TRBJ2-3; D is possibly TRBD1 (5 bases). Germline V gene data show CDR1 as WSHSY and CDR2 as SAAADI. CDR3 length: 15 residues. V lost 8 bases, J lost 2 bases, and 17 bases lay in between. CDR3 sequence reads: CASYPTALPTDTQYF. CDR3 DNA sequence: TGCGCCAGCTACCCGACAGCTCTTCCCACAGATACGCAGTATTTT.

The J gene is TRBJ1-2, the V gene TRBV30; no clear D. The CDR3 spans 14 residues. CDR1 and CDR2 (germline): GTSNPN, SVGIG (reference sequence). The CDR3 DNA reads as TGTGGCCATTCCCACCCCGGTTGGGCCTATGGCTACACCTTC. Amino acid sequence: CGHSHPGWAYGYTF.

CDR3 sequence reads: CASSPRGHATNEKLFF. The DNA of the CDR3 is TGTGCCAGCAGCCCCCGCGGTCATGCAACTAATGAAAAACTGTTTTTT. V and J are TRBV7-2 and TRBJ1-4, with D unclear. Trimming took off 5 bases at V and 0 bases at J, with 13 bases between the two ends. This CDR3 region has 16 residues. CDR1 and CDR2 from the germline V gene are SGHTA and FQGNSA.

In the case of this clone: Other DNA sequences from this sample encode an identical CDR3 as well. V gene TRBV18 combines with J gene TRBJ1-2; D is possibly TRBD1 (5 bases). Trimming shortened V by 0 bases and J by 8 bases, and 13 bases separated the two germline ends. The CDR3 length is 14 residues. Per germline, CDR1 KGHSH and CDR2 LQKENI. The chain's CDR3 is CASSPPAQGGGYTF. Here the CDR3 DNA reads TGTGCCAGCTCACCACCGGCCCAGGGAGGCGGCTACACCTTC.

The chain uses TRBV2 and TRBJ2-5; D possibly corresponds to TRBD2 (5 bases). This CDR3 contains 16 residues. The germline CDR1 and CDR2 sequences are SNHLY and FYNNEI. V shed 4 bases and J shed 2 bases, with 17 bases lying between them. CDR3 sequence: CASSAILGGGQETQYF. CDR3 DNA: TGTGCCAGCAGTGCTATTTTAGGAGGTGGACAAGAGACCCAGTACTTC.

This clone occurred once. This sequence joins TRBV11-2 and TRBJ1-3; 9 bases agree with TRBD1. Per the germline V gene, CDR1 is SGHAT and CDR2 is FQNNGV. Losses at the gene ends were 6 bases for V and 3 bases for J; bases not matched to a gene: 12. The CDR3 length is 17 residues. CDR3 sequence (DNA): TGTGCCAGCAGTCTTCTTGGACAGGGGCCAGGTGGAAACACCATATATTTT. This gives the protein CASSLLGQGPGGNTIYF.

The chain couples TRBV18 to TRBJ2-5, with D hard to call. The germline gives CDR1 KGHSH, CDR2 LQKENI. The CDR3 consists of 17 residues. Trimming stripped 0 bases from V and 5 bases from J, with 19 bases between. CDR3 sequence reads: CASSPPSQRTFRETQYF. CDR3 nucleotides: TGTGCCAGCTCACCACCGTCGCAAAGGACCTTTAGGGAGACCCAGTACTTC.

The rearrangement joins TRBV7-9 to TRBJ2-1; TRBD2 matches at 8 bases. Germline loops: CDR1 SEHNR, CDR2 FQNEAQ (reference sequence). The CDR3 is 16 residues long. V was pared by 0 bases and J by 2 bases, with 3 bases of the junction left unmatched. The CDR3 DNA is TGTGCCAGCAGCTTAGCAGCGGGGGCTACCTACAATGAGCAGTTCTTC. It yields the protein CASSLAAGATYNEQFF.